Included here is one T cell receptor beta chain sequence, with context. These data originate in a study of blood T cell repertoires in COVID-19. As for the study in general: The samples span acute and convalescent COVID-19 from the United States, Italy and Spain. T cells, B-cell-depleted T cells, or PBMCs supplied cDNA or gDNA.

In the original processing: Quantification of nucleated cells was approximated via reference gene primer amplification. Clones were read by immunoSEQ multiplex PCR, and TCRdb kept only the in-frame ones, dropping some. V, J and clone size are those of that table, while D and trimming were read from the DNA. The repertoire holds 300,000 or so clones, about 89% seen once, with under 7.5% in the top ten. Trimming shortened V by 0 bases and J by 0 bases, and 15 bases separated the two germline ends. Germline V lookup: CDR1 MNHEY, CDR2 SVGEGT. The length of the CDR3 is 18 residues. The chain couples TRBV6-2 or TRBV6-3 to TRBJ1-5; a possible D gene is TRBD1 (6 bases). Sequenced material: peripheral blood. The clonotype comes from a man in his late teens or twenties who had recovered from COVID-19. This chain's CDR3 is CASSYSPGGALSNQPQHF. As DNA, the CDR3 is TGTGCCAGCAGTTACTCGCCGGGGGGGGCCCTTAGCAATCAGCCCCAGCATTTT.